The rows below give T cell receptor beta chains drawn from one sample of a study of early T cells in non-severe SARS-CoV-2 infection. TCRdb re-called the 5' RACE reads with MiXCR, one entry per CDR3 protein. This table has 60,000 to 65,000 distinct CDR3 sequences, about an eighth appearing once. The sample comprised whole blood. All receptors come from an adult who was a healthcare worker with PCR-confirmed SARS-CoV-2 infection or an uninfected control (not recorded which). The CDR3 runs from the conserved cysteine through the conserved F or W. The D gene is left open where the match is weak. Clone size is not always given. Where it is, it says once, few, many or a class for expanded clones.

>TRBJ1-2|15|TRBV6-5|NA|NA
TGTGCCAGCAGTTACGGTCCGAACGCTAACTATGGCTACACCTTC
CASSYGPNANYGYTF
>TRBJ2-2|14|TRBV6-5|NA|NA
TGTGCCAGCAGTTACCTACAGAACACCGGGGAGCTGTTTTTT
CASSYLQNTGELFF
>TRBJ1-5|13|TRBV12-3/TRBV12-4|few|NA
TGTGCCAGCAACCCCAGGGCCCCTCAGCCCCAGCATTTT
CASNPRAPQPQHF
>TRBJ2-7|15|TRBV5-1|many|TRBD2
TGCGCCAGCAGCCGGGAGGCAGGAGCCTTCTACGAGCAGTACTTC
CASSREAGAFYEQYF
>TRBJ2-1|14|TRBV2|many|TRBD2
TGTGCCAGCAGTATACTAGCGGGAGATAATGAGCAGTTCTTC
CASSILAGDNEQFF
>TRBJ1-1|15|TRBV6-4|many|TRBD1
TGTGCCAGCACGCCAGGGGGCTTCGTGGGCACTGAAGCTTTCTTT
CASTPGGFVGTEAFF
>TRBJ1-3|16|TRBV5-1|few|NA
TGCGCCAGCAGCTTGGATCACCGGGGCCTCGGAAACACCATATATTTT
CASSLDHRGLGNTIYF
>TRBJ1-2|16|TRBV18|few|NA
TGTGCCAGCTCACCACCCTCCAGGTTCGGAAACTATGGCTACACCTTC
CASSPPSRFGNYGYTF
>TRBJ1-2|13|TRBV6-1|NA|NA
TGTGCCAGCGGCGCAGGAATAAACTATGGCTACACCTTC
CASGAGINYGYTF
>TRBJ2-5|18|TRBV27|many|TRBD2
TGTGCCAGCAGTTTCCGATGGACTAGCGGGAGGGTACAAGAGACCCAGTACTTC
CASSFRWTSGRVQETQYF
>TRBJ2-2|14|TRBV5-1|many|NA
TGCGCCAGCAGCTTTGGCGGGGCAGTCGGGGAGCTGTTTTTT
CASSFGGAVGELFF
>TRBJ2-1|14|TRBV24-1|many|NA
TGTGCCACCAGCCGTTTAATCGGAGCCAATGAGCAGTTCTTC
CATSRLIGANEQFF
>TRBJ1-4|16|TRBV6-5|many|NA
TGTGCCAGCAGACGTACCAACCAGGGAGCCTCCGGAAAACTGTTTTTT
CASRRTNQGASGKLFF
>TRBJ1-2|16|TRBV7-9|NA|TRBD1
TGTGCCAGCAGCTCCTCCGGGACAGGGGGCGGGTATGGCTACACCTTC
CASSSSGTGGGYGYTF
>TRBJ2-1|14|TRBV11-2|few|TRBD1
TGTGCCAGCAGCCGGGACAGCTCCTACAATGAGCAGTTCTTC
CASSRDSSYNEQFF
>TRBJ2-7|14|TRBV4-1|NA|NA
TGCGCCAGCAGCCAAGGAAATCGGGAATACGAGCAGTACTTC
CASSQGNREYEQYF
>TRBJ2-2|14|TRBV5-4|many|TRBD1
TGTGCCAGCAGCTCCGGGACAGACACCGGGGAGCTGTTTTTT
CASSSGTDTGELFF
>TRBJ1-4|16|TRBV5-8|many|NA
TGTGCCAGCAGCCCTCGGCGTACGGCGCCTAATGAAAAACTGTTTTTT
CASSPRRTAPNEKLFF
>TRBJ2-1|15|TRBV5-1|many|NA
TGCGCCAGCAGCCCCGGGTTTCGCGCCTACAATGAGCAGTTCTTC
CASSPGFRAYNEQFF